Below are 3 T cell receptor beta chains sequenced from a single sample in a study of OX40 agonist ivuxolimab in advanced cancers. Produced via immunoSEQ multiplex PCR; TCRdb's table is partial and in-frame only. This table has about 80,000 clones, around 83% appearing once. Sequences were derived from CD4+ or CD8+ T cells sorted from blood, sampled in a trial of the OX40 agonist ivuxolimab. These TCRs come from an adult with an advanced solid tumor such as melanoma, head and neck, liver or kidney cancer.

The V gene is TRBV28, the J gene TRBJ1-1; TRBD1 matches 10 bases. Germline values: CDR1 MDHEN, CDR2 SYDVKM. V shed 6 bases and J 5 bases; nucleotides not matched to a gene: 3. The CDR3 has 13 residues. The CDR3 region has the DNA TGTGCCAGCAGGACAGGGGGCGAGACTGAAGCTTTCTTT. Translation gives CASRTGGETEAFF.

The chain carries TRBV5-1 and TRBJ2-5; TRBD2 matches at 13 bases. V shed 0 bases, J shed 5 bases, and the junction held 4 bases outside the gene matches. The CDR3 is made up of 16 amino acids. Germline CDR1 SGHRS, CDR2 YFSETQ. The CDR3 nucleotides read TGCGCCAGCAGCTTGGCGACTAGCGGGGGGCGGGAGACCCAGTACTTC. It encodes CASSLATSGGRETQYF. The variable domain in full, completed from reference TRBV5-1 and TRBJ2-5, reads KAGVTQTPRYLIKTRGQQVTLSCSPISGHRSVSWYQQTPGQGLQFLFEYFSETQRNKGNFPGRFSGRQFSNSRSEMNVSTLELGDSALYLCASSLATSGGRETQYFGPGTRLLVL.

CDR3 coding DNA: TGTGCCAGCAGCACTCGGACAGGGGGCTCCTACAATGAGCAGTTCTTC. Translated, it gives CASSTRTGGSYNEQFF. This chain joins TRBV11-1 and TRBJ2-1; 10 positions match TRBD1. The germline V gene has CDR1 SGHAT and CDR2 FQDESV (reference sequence). Unmatched junction bases numbered 4, after V lost 5 bases and J lost 0 bases. CDR3 length: 16 amino acids.